The 11 T cell receptor beta chains below all came from one sample that was sequenced in a study of CD8 T cells in ankylosing spondylitis. TCRdb processed the 5' RACE reads anew with MiXCR; each CDR3 protein has one entry. This table has about 200,000 distinct CDR3 sequences, 9.5% to 15% appearing once. Sequencing used blood, either unsorted or a sorted T cell fraction (not recorded which). These receptors all stem from a male donor with ankylosing spondylitis or in good health (not recorded which).

The V and J genes are TRBV10-2 and TRBJ2-7; 12 positions agree with TRBD2. This CDR3 spans 17 amino acids. The J segment lost 0 bases and the V segment lost 8 bases, leaving 11 bases of the junction unmatched. Germline CDR1 is WSHSY and CDR2 is SAAADI. CDR3 sequence reads: CASYTVRLAGDSYEQYF. As DNA, the CDR3 is TGCGCCAGCTATACCGTCAGACTAGCGGGAGACTCCTACGAGCAGTACTTC.

This clonotype was detected ten times or more. The V and J genes are TRBV12-3 or TRBV12-4 and TRBJ2-7, with a possible D match to TRBD1 (5 bases). The length of the CDR3 is 15 residues. The V end was cut by 0 bases, the J end by 1 base, with 10 bases between. The CDR3: CASSLAGVESYEQYF. In DNA, the CDR3 is TGTGCCAGCAGTTTAGCAGGGGTTGAATCCTACGAGCAGTACTTC.

Written as DNA, the CDR3 is TGTGCCAGCAGCCGCAAGGGGGCGGTTAACAATGAGCAGTTCTTC. Translated, it gives CASSRKGAVNNEQFF. The rearrangement joins TRBV14 to TRBJ2-1; TRBD1 matches 7 bases. This CDR3 region has 15 residues. From germline, CDR1 is SGHDN and CDR2 FVKESK. The J segment lost 5 bases and the V segment lost 4 bases, leaving 8 bases of the junction unmatched.

This clonotype was detected only a few times. The chain recombines TRBV29-1 with TRBJ2-3; tentatively, D is TRBD2 (6 bases). Trimming removed 0 bases at V and 5 bases at J, with 15 bases between. CDR3 size: 15 residues. CDR1 and CDR2 from the germline V gene are SQVTM and ANQGSEA. In nucleotides, the CDR3 is TGCAGCGTTGAAGATCGTGGGGGGACTCAAGATACGCAGTATTTT. It encodes CSVEDRGGTQDTQYF.

This chain uses TRBV30 with TRBJ2-4, with a possible D match to TRBD2 (6 bases). This CDR3 has 13 amino acids. Germline values: CDR1 GTSNPN, CDR2 SVGIG (reference sequence). Trimming took off 7 bases at V and 7 bases at J, with 17 bases between the two ends. CDR3 nucleotide sequence: TGTGCCTATAAGCGGGTCCAGGTTAACATTCAGTACTTC. Its translation: CAYKRVQVNIQYF.

This clonotype was seen a handful of times. The rearrangement links TRBV5-1 to TRBJ1-1; no clear D. V shed 7 bases and J shed 4 bases, with 11 bases lying between them. Per the germline V gene, CDR1 is SGHRS and CDR2 is YFSETQ. There are 12 residues in the CDR3. The CDR3 region is CASGVGSTEAFF. Written as DNA, the CDR3 is TGCGCCAGCGGGGTCGGATCCACTGAAGCTTTCTTT.

The chain employs TRBV2 and TRBJ1-1, with 9 bases fitting TRBD1. From germline, CDR1 is SNHLY and CDR2 FYNNEI. The J segment lost 12 bases and the V segment lost 11 bases, leaving 10 bases of the junction unmatched. The CDR3 is made up of 11 amino acids. The CDR3 nucleotides are TGTGCCTGCCTAAGGGGACAGGGACCTTTCTTT. Amino acids: CACLRGQGPFF.

The chain is built from TRBV14 and TRBJ1-1; 9 nucleotides match TRBD1. The CDR3 consists of 14 residues. Trimming cost V 5 bases and J 4 bases; bases outside gene matches: 5. CDR1 and CDR2 from the germline V gene are SGHDN and FVKESK. CDR3 in amino acids: CASSIGQGITEAFF. CDR3 in DNA: TGTGCCAGCAGCATCGGACAGGGGATCACTGAAGCTTTCTTT. Full variable domain (rest looked up from reference TRBV14 and TRBJ1-1): EAGVTQFPSHSVIEKGQTVTLRCDPISGHDNLYWYRRVMGKEIKFLLHFVKESKQDESGMPNNRFLAERTGGTYSTLKVQPAELEDSGVYFCASSIGQGITEAFFGQGTRLTVV.

This clonotype was seen many times. This sequence joins TRBV12-3 or TRBV12-4 and TRBJ2-7; D gene uncertain. The CDR3 has 14 residues. V lost 4 bases, J lost 3 bases, and 13 bases lay in between. The CDR3 loop is CASSSFDNLYEQYF. CDR3 nucleotide sequence: TGTGCCAGCAGTTCCTTCGACAACCTCTACGAGCAGTACTTC.

V gene TRBV6-1 combines with J gene TRBJ2-5, with D possibly TRBD1 on 6 matching bases. The CDR3 consists of 14 residues. V was trimmed by 2 bases and J by 2 bases, leaving 9 bases between them. CDR1 is MNHNS, CDR2 SASEGT, per germline. DNA of the CDR3: TGTGCCAGCAGTGAATGGGGGACACAAGAGACCCAGTACTTC. Its protein product is CASSEWGTQETQYF.

The chain employs TRBV27 and TRBJ2-2; perhaps TRBD2 as D (5 bases). Germline V gene sequence: CDR1 MNHEY, CDR2 SMNVEV (reference sequence). The CDR3 has 15 amino acids. Trimming pared 2 bases from V and 5 bases from J, leaving 12 bases between. CDR3 amino acids: CASSLATVATGELFF. Written as DNA, the CDR3 is TGTGCCAGCAGTTTAGCCACGGTAGCGACCGGGGAGCTGTTTTTT.